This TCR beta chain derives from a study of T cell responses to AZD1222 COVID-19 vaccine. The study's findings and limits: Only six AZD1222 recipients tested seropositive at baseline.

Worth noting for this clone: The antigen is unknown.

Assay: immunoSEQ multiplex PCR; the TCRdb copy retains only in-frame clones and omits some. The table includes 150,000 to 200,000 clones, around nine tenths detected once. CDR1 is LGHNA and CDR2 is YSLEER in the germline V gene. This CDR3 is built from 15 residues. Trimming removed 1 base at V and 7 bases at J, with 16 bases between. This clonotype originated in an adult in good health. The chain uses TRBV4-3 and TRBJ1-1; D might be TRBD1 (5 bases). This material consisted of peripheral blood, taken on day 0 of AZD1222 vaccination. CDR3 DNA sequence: TGCGCCAGCAGCCAAGTCAGGGCCGGGGGTAATGAAGCTTTCTTT. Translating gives CASSQVRAGGNEAFF.